This T cell receptor beta chain was identified during a study of T-cell reconstitution after alpha-beta-depleted transplantation in children. Molecular barcoding with unique molecular identifiers was used for the TCRbeta library. One entry per CDR3 protein results from TCRdb running MiXCR on the PCR reads. Found here are a few hundred thousand distinct CDR3 sequences, roughly 14% of them singletons; the top ten hold over 3.5%. The germline CDR1 and CDR2 sequences are DFQATT and SNEGSKA (reference sequence). J was trimmed by 3 bases and V by 3 bases; bases with no gene match: 2. The CDR3 runs to 12 residues.

The chain recombines TRBV20-1 with TRBJ2-7; TRBD2 matches 7 bases. This receptor was obtained from a human donor who donated a stem cell graft to a child with Fanconi anemia. Sequencing was performed on PBMCs, taken from the stem cell graft. CDR3 nucleotides: TGCAGTGCTAGTCGGGGGGACTACGAGCAGTACTTC. Translated, it gives CSASRGDYEQYF.